This T cell receptor beta chain was identified during a study of T cells in Graves' hyperthyroidism and ophthalmopathy. As for the study in general: Prior to any treatment, at the point of initial diagnosis, peripheral blood was collected. Broader study findings: The blood repertoire included most of the expanded thyroid clonotypes above 0.001. Model-based prediction identified ophthalmopathy a median about 6 months prior to its onset.

Researchers amplified the TCR beta CDR3 regions from RNA transcripts. Primed by the HTBI set, a first-round RT-PCR was run on the TCR CDR3. A single record per CDR3 protein comes from TCRdb applying MiXCR to the multiplex PCR reads. The sample contains more than 450,000 distinct CDR3 sequences, just under 20% of which appear only once. This clonotype showed up many times. Its antigen is still unknown. V dropped 4 bases and J dropped 4; count of bases not matched to a gene: 9. The CDR3 is 16 amino acids. The germline V gene has CDR1 SGHTA and CDR2 FQGTGA. Source material for PBMCs was 10 ml fresh peripheral blood.

The receptor comes from a man aged 40-49 years with Graves' ophthalmopathy. J is TRBJ2-5 and V is TRBV7-3; 10 positions match TRBD2. Sequences were obtained from blood. The CDR3, as DNA: TGTGCCAGCAGCTCCGGACTAGCGGTAGCGGGAGAGACCCAGTACTTC. It is translated as CASSSGLAVAGETQYF. Full variable domain (remainder filled in from reference TRBV7-3 and TRBJ2-5): GAGVSQTPSNKVTEKGKYVELRCDPISGHTALYWYRQSLGQGPEFLIYFQGTGAADDSGLPNDRFFAVRPEGSVSTLKIQRTERGDSAVYLCASSSGLAVAGETQYFGPGTRLLVL.